This TCR beta chain appears in the sequencing data of a study of early T cells in non-severe SARS-CoV-2 infection. On the study more broadly: RNA in bulk from unsorted whole blood was sequenced, and chains were unpaired. Whole-study results and caveats: Missing private and CD4 specificities, VDJdb matching favored anti-spike CD8 responses.

Unique molecular identifiers were affixed to single, distinct cDNA molecules. Each CDR3 protein is one row after TCRdb ran MiXCR on the 5' RACE reads. The repertoire consists of approximately 57,000 distinct CDR3 sequences, with about an eighth occurring once and the leading ten covering around 1.4%. The CDR3 is 17 amino acids. Germline CDR1 is SGHAT and CDR2 is FQNNGV. Unmatched junction bases numbered 8, after V lost 5 bases and J lost 0 bases. A remark on this clonotype: What it binds is unknown.

This sequence was found in an adult who was a healthcare worker with PCR-confirmed SARS-CoV-2 infection or an uninfected control (not recorded which). The sequenced sample consisted of whole blood. The chain is built from TRBV11-2 and TRBJ2-3; the match to TRBD2 covers 10 bases. The CDR3 region has the DNA TGTGCCAGCAGCCTACTAGCGGGGACCTCTAGCACAGATACGCAGTATTTT. Translated, it gives CASSLLAGTSSTDTQYF. Complete variable domain (other parts from reference TRBV11-2 and TRBJ2-3): EAGVAQSPRYKIIEKRQSVAFWCNPISGHATLYWYQQILGQGPKLLIQFQNNGVVDDSQLPKDRFSAERLKGVDSTLKIQPAKLEDSAVYLCASSLLAGTSSTDTQYFGPGTRLTVL.